A selection of T cell receptor beta chains follows, all from one sample in a study of blood T cell repertoires in COVID-19. Assay used: immunoSEQ multiplex PCR; TCRdb lists only in-frame clones, some missing. The sample carries under 300,000 clones, 70% to 90% recorded once. Sequencing used peripheral blood. All receptors derive from a middle-aged woman who had recovered from COVID-19. CDR3s include the opening cysteine and the closing phenylalanine or tryptophan. A D gene is named only where the DNA matches it firmly. Not all rows give a size; the values are once, few, many and, for expanded clones, a class.

j_call: TRBJ1-2
clone_size: -
d_call: TRBD1
v_call: TRBV6-5
cdr3_aa: CASSYFDRGIYGYTF
cdr3_nt: TGTGCCAGCAGTTACTTTGACAGGGGGATATATGGCTACACCTTC

j_call: TRBJ2-3
clone_size: -
d_call: TRBD1
v_call: TRBV29-1
cdr3_aa: CSVVWDRRTDTQYF
cdr3_nt: TGCAGCGTGGTTTGGGACAGACGCACAGATACGCAGTATTTT

j_call: TRBJ2-5
clone_size: -
d_call: TRBD1
v_call: TRBV18
cdr3_aa: CASSPLRTGGKDQETQYF
cdr3_nt: TGTGCCAGCTCACCACTTCGGACAGGGGGCAAGGACCAAGAGACCCAGTACTTC

j_call: TRBJ2-3
clone_size: -
d_call: TRBD1
v_call: TRBV9
cdr3_aa: CASSSRDRGVDTQYF
cdr3_nt: TGTGCCAGCAGCTCCCGGGACAGGGGGGTGGATACGCAGTATTTT

j_call: TRBJ2-7
clone_size: few
d_call: -
v_call: TRBV2
cdr3_aa: CASQHGGIYEQYF
cdr3_nt: TGTGCCAGCCAGCATGGGGGGATTTACGAGCAGTACTTC

j_call: TRBJ2-3
clone_size: -
d_call: TRBD2
v_call: TRBV5-1
cdr3_aa: CASSPGTSGGLSDTQYF
cdr3_nt: TGCGCCAGCAGCCCGGGGACTAGCGGGGGTTTGTCAGATACGCAGTATTTT

j_call: TRBJ2-2
clone_size: -
d_call: -
v_call: TRBV6-5
cdr3_aa: CASRSTGITGELFF
cdr3_nt: TGTGCCAGCAGATCAACAGGAATCACCGGGGAGCTGTTTTTT

j_call: TRBJ1-2
clone_size: -
d_call: -
v_call: TRBV2
cdr3_aa: CASTVTGNGYTF
cdr3_nt: TGTGCCAGCACCGTTACAGGGAATGGCTACACCTTC

j_call: TRBJ1-2
clone_size: few
d_call: TRBD1
v_call: TRBV6-2/TRBV6-3
cdr3_aa: CASSYEGAGDGYTF
cdr3_nt: TGTGCCAGCAGTTACGAGGGGGCCGGAGATGGCTACACCTTC

j_call: TRBJ2-1
clone_size: -
d_call: TRBD2
v_call: TRBV10-3
cdr3_aa: CAISESSWLAANEQFF
cdr3_nt: TGTGCCATCAGTGAGTCGTCGTGGCTAGCGGCCAATGAGCAGTTCTTC

j_call: TRBJ2-2
clone_size: -
d_call: TRBD1
v_call: TRBV5-1
cdr3_aa: CASSLTTGGNTGELFF
cdr3_nt: TGCGCCAGCAGCCTGACCACAGGGGGGAACACCGGGGAGCTGTTTTTT